Listed below are T cell receptor beta chains from one sample, sequenced in a study of T-cell reconstitution after alpha-beta-depleted transplantation in children. TCRdb reprocessed the PCR reads via MiXCR and lists one record per CDR3 protein. The sample gives about a million distinct CDR3 sequences, under 30% of which show up once; about 28% is in the top ten. The sample was PBMCs, mostly from graft donor cells, taken 360 days after TCRalphabeta/CD19-depleted stem cell transplant. These receptors all come from a boy less than two years old who had a stem cell transplant for SCID, so the T cells may come from the graft donor. Both conserved end residues are part of each CDR3. Fields, in order: V gene, D gene, CDR3 length, clone size, J gene, CDR3 protein, CDR3 DNA. A D gene is named only where the DNA matches it firmly. Only part of the rows carry a size: once, few, many, or a class if the clone is expanded.

v_call: TRBV7-9
d_call: NA
cdr3_length: 16
clone_size: few
j_call: TRBJ2-6
cdr3_aa: CASSLTSASGANVLTF
cdr3_nt: TGTGCCAGCAGCTTAACCAGTGCCTCTGGGGCCAACGTCCTGACTTTC

v_call: TRBV28
d_call: TRBD2
cdr3_length: 14
clone_size: few
j_call: TRBJ2-5
cdr3_aa: CASSRRTSWKTQYF
cdr3_nt: TGTGCCAGCAGTCGTCGGACTAGTTGGAAGACCCAGTACTTC

v_call: TRBV12-3/TRBV12-4
d_call: TRBD1
cdr3_length: 14
clone_size: few
j_call: TRBJ1-6
cdr3_aa: CASRGTGANSPLHF
cdr3_nt: TGTGCCAGCAGGGGGACAGGGGCTAATTCACCCCTCCACTTT

v_call: TRBV28
d_call: NA
cdr3_length: 16
clone_size: few
j_call: TRBJ1-5
cdr3_aa: CASSNPPAGSNQPQHF
cdr3_nt: TGTGCCAGCAGTAATCCCCCGGCAGGGTCTAATCAACCCCAGCATTTT

v_call: TRBV12-3/TRBV12-4
d_call: NA
cdr3_length: 13
clone_size: few
j_call: TRBJ2-7
cdr3_aa: CASSWSTGREQYF
cdr3_nt: TGTGCCAGCAGTTGGTCAACAGGGCGCGAGCAGTACTTC

v_call: TRBV29-1
d_call: NA
cdr3_length: 16
clone_size: many
j_call: TRBJ1-1
cdr3_aa: CSVEDRSGRRNTEAFF
cdr3_nt: TGCAGCGTTGAAGATCGGTCAGGGCGGAGAAACACTGAAGCTTTCTTT

v_call: TRBV10-3
d_call: TRBD2
cdr3_length: 16
clone_size: NA
j_call: TRBJ2-5
cdr3_aa: CAISGTSGGLQETQYF
cdr3_nt: TGTGCCATCAGTGGGACTAGCGGGGGATTACAAGAGACCCAGTACTTC

v_call: TRBV6-1
d_call: NA
cdr3_length: 14
clone_size: few
j_call: TRBJ2-1
cdr3_aa: CASRIDPIGAEQFF
cdr3_nt: TGTGCCAGCAGGATAGACCCAATCGGAGCTGAGCAGTTCTTC

v_call: TRBV7-2
d_call: NA
cdr3_length: 17
clone_size: once
j_call: TRBJ2-1
cdr3_aa: CASSPTGRRSSYNEQFF
cdr3_nt: TGTGCCAGCAGCCCGACAGGACGGCGGAGCTCCTACAATGAGCAGTTCTTC

v_call: TRBV7-9
d_call: NA
cdr3_length: 14
clone_size: NA
j_call: TRBJ1-4
cdr3_aa: CASSFGDDNEKLFF
cdr3_nt: TGTGCCAGCAGCTTTGGGGACGATAATGAAAAACTGTTTTTT

v_call: TRBV4-1
d_call: NA
cdr3_length: 15
clone_size: NA
j_call: TRBJ2-7
cdr3_aa: CASSQGPGNRYEQYF
cdr3_nt: TGCGCCAGCAGCCAAGGCCCAGGAAATAGGTACGAGCAGTACTTC